These 13 T cell receptor beta chains came from one sample sequenced in a study of T cell responses to AZD1222 COVID-19 vaccine. Profiled with immunoSEQ multiplex PCR; TCRdb holds only in-frame clones, not every one. The table has over 150,000 clones, 90% seen once. This specimen was peripheral blood, taken on day 0 of AZD1222 vaccination. These receptors were taken from an adult in good health.

This clone was seen only a few times. The V gene is TRBV6-2 or TRBV6-3, the J gene TRBJ2-7; D unclear. The V and J ends lost 0 bases and 2 bases respectively, with 8 bases between them. Germline lookup yields CDR1 MNHEY and CDR2 SVGEGT. The CDR3 totals 14 residues. CDR3 bases: TGTGCCAGCAGTTACTCGCACAGAACCTACGAGCAGTACTTC. Amino acids: CASSYSHRTYEQYF.

This clone was detected once. The chain joins TRBV5-6 to TRBJ2-7; D unresolved. The germline V gene has CDR1 SGHDT and CDR2 YYEEEE. The V gene lost 5 bases and the J gene lost 0 bases, with 6 bases spanning the gap. This CDR3 comprises 12 residues. CDR3 region: CASSESSYEQYF. CDR3 in DNA: TGTGCCAGCAGTGAGAGCTCCTACGAGCAGTACTTC.

The chain is built from TRBV4-2 and TRBJ2-3; 7 nucleotides agree with TRBD1. This CDR3 has 16 amino acids. The J segment lost 6 bases and the V segment lost 0 bases, leaving 9 bases of the junction unmatched. The germline V gene encodes CDR1 LGHNA and CDR2 YNFKEQ. The CDR3 DNA is TGTGCCAGCAGCCAAGAATGGGACAGCGACGTGGATACGCAGTATTTT. This gives the protein CASSQEWDSDVDTQYF.

The CDR3 sequence: CASSRSLLQATNEKLFF. CDR3 nucleotide sequence: TGTGCCAGCAGTCGCTCCTTACTACAGGCAACTAATGAAAAACTGTTTTTT. The chain uses TRBV27 and TRBJ1-4; tentatively, D is TRBD1 (5 bases). V was clipped by 5 bases and J by 0 bases, with 16 bases between them. CDR1 is MNHEY and CDR2 is SMNVEV in the germline V gene (reference sequence). This CDR3 is built from 17 residues.

The chain has TRBV10-3 and TRBJ2-7; TRBD2 is a possible D gene (5 bases). The ends were cut back, 4 bases at V and 2 bases at J, with 15 bases in the middle. The germline CDR1 and CDR2 sequences are ENHRY and SYGVKD. The CDR3 loop spans 15 amino acids. The CDR3 sequence is CAISGKIFGAYEQYF. CDR3 DNA sequence: TGTGCCATCAGTGGAAAAATTTTCGGGGCCTACGAGCAGTACTTC.

The rearrangement links TRBV19 to TRBJ1-5; 9 bases match TRBD1. CDR3 length equals 16 residues. Germline assignment: CDR1 LNHDA and CDR2 SQIVND (reference sequence). J was trimmed by 1 base and V by 7 bases; bases with no gene match: 8. CDR3 nucleotide sequence: TGTGCCAGTACCCCCGGACAGGGGCGAAGCAATCAGCCCCAGCATTTT. Translating it yields CASTPGQGRSNQPQHF. The full variable domain, its missing parts supplied by reference TRBV19 and TRBJ1-5, is DGGITQSPKYLFRKEGQNVTLSCEQNLNHDAMYWYRQDPGQGLRLIYYSQIVNDFQKGDIAEGYSVSREKKESFPLTVTSAQKNPTAFYLCASTPGQGRSNQPQHFGDGTRLSIL.

This clone was detected only once. The rearrangement joins TRBV7-2 to TRBJ2-3; 8 nucleotides align to TRBD2. This CDR3 comprises 15 residues. Germline V gene sequence: CDR1 SGHTA, CDR2 FQGNSA. V trimming: 5 bases; J trimming: 4 bases; junction bases outside the gene matches: 8. The CDR3 loop is CASSLKAGVADTQYF. DNA of the CDR3: TGTGCCAGCAGCCTAAAAGCGGGGGTCGCAGATACGCAGTATTTT.

This clone was seen just once. This chain links TRBV7-9 with TRBJ2-6; the D gene is possibly TRBD1 (5 bases). The V and J ends lost 5 bases and 4 bases respectively, with 15 bases between them. CDR1 SEHNR and CDR2 FQNEAQ come from the germline V gene (reference sequence). CDR3 size: 16 residues. In nucleotides, the CDR3 is TGTGCCAGCAGCGACAGCATGGGATTGGGGGCCAACGTCCTGACTTTC. This translates into CASSDSMGLGANVLTF. Using reference TRBV7-9 and TRBJ2-6 for the parts outside the CDR3, the full variable domain is DTGVSQNPRHKITKRGQNVTFRCDPISEHNRLYWYRQTLGQGPEFLTYFQNEAQLEKSRLLSDRFSAERPKGSFSTLEIQRTEQGDSAMYLCASSDSMGLGANVLTFGAGSRLTVL.

V is TRBV13 and J is TRBJ1-6; perhaps TRBD1 as D (5 bases). The CDR3 runs to 16 residues. The germline CDR1 and CDR2 sequences are PRHDT and FYEKMQ (reference sequence). V dropped 0 bases and J dropped 1 base, with 7 bases sitting between them. This chain's CDR3 is CASSLGGTSYNSPLHF. The CDR3 bases are TGTGCCAGCAGCTTAGGGGGGACGTCCTATAATTCACCCCTCCACTTT.

The chain has TRBV7-9 and TRBJ1-2; D call uncertain. Per germline, CDR1 SEHNR and CDR2 FQNEAQ (reference sequence). V gave up 1 base and J gave up 2 bases, with 8 bases separating them. This CDR3 comprises 14 residues. CDR3 nucleotides: TGTGCCAGCAGCTTAGGGGAGGTAAACTATGGCTACACCTTC. This codes for CASSLGEVNYGYTF.

The CDR3 loop reads CASNTGTGHNEQFF. The CDR3 DNA follows: TGTGCCAGTAATACCGGGACAGGGCACAATGAGCAGTTCTTC. The chain links TRBV19 to TRBJ2-1, with 9 bases identical to TRBD1. J lost 5 bases, V lost 7 bases, and 6 bases had no gene match. Germline V gene sequence: CDR1 LNHDA, CDR2 SQIVND (reference sequence). CDR3 length: 14 amino acids.

The V gene is TRBV19, the J gene TRBJ1-1, with a possible D match to TRBD1 (5 bases). The V gene lost 4 bases and the J gene lost 5 bases, with 20 bases spanning the gap. The CDR3 extends over 16 amino acids. Germline V CDR1 and CDR2: LNHDA, SQIVND (reference sequence). The CDR3 reads CASSTGGAGRPTEAFF. CDR3 nucleotides: TGTGCCAGTAGTACGGGGGGTGCAGGGCGTCCGACTGAAGCTTTCTTT.

This chain links TRBV5-5 with TRBJ1-3; 10 bases are shared with TRBD1. The CDR3 covers 15 residues. CDR1 is SGHKS, CDR2 YYEKEE, per germline (reference sequence). With V trimmed by 4 bases and J by 3 bases, 4 bases remained unmatched. CDR3 DNA: TGTGCCAGCAGCACCGGGACAGGGGATGGAAACACCATATATTTT. Its protein product is CASSTGTGDGNTIYF.